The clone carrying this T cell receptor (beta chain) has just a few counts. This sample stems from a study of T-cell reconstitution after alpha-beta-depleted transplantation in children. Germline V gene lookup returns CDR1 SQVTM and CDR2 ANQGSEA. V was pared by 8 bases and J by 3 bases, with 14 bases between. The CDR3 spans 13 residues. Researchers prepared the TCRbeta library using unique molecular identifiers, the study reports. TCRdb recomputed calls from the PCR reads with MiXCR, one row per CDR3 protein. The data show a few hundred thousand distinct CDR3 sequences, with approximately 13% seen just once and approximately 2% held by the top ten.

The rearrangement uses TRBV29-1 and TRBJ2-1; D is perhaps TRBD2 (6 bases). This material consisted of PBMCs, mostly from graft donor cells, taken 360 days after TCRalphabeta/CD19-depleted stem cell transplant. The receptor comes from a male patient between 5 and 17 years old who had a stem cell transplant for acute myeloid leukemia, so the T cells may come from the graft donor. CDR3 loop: CSMRDPDYNEQFF. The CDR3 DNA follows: TGCAGCATGCGGGACCCGGACTACAATGAGCAGTTCTTC.